A single sample gave rise to the 27 T cell receptor beta chains below, sequenced in a study of T-cell reconstitution after alpha-beta-depleted transplantation in children. Unique molecular identifiers tagged the TCRbeta library. Each CDR3 protein is one row after TCRdb ran MiXCR on the PCR reads. This table holds about 120,000 distinct CDR3 sequences, more than 20% found once. The sequenced sample was PBMCs, mostly from graft donor cells, obtained 180 days after TCRalphabeta/CD19-depleted stem cell transplant. The receptors were gathered from a male patient between 2 and 10 years old who had a stem cell transplant for chronic granulomatous disease, so the T cells may come from the graft donor.

This clonotype came up a few times. The V gene is TRBV5-1, the J gene TRBJ2-6; D uncertain. Germline V gene data show CDR1 as SGHRS and CDR2 as YFSETQ. This CDR3 comprises 15 residues. Trimming took off 0 bases at V and 0 bases at J, with 4 bases between the two ends. In DNA form, the CDR3 reads TGCGCCAGCAGCTTGGTTGCCTCTGGGGCCAACGTCCTGACTTTC. It codes for CASSLVASGANVLTF.

The rearrangement joins TRBV6-2 or TRBV6-3 to TRBJ2-1; 10 bases are shared with TRBD2. The CDR3 has 17 amino acids. The trim removed 5 bases at V and 0 bases at J, leaving 7 bases unmatched. The germline V gene has CDR1 MNHEY and CDR2 SVGEGT. The DNA for the CDR3 is TGTGCCAGCAGTGGGGGGACTAGCGTTGACTCCTACAATGAGCAGTTCTTC. Amino acid sequence: CASSGGTSVDSYNEQFF.

This clonotype was picked up many times. The chain carries TRBV7-2 and TRBJ2-3, with D perhaps TRBD1 (6 bases). The CDR3 loop spans 13 amino acids. Germline V gene lookup returns CDR1 SGHTA and CDR2 FQGNSA. V was trimmed by 6 bases and J by 2 bases, leaving 9 bases between them. The CDR3 region is CASRTGLTDTQYF. The CDR3 region has the DNA TGTGCCAGCAGGACAGGCCTCACAGATACGCAGTATTTT.

The chain links TRBV20-1 to TRBJ2-3, with D hard to call. The CDR3 is 12 amino acids. V lost 3 bases to trimming and J lost 2 bases, with 6 bases between them. From germline, CDR1 is DFQATT and CDR2 SNEGSKA (reference sequence). CDR3 loop: CSASRNTDTQYF. For the CDR3, the DNA is TGCAGTGCTAGCCGGAACACAGATACGCAGTATTTT.

There are many counts of this clonotype. J is TRBJ2-1 and V is TRBV6-2 or TRBV6-3; the D is unclear. This CDR3 has 13 residues. Trimming took 2 bases from V and 7 from J, leaving 9 bases between them. Germline V gene data show CDR1 as MNHEY and CDR2 as SVGEGT. CDR3 loop: CASSYGRRNEQFF. CDR3 nucleotides: TGTGCCAGCAGTTACGGCAGGCGGAATGAGCAGTTCTTC.

The sample holds many counts of this clonotype. The rearrangement links TRBV10-2 to TRBJ1-2, with D unclear. CDR3 length: 11 residues. Trimming left V 10 bases short and J 3 bases short, with 9 bases between. From germline, CDR1 is WSHSY and CDR2 SAAADI. The CDR3 protein is CATFGHYGYTF. The CDR3 DNA reads as TGCGCCACCTTCGGACACTATGGCTACACCTTC.

This clonotype was seen repeatedly, ten times or more. The CDR3 here is CSVAGANTEAFF. The CDR3 coding sequence is TGCAGCGTCGCGGGGGCGAACACTGAAGCTTTCTTT. The rearrangement joins TRBV29-1 to TRBJ1-1, with D perhaps TRBD1 (6 bases). Germline V gives CDR1 SQVTM, CDR2 ANQGSEA. The ends were cut back, 6 bases at V and 1 base at J, with 9 bases in the middle. The CDR3 contains 12 residues. Complete variable domain (other parts from reference TRBV29-1 and TRBJ1-1): SAVISQKPSRDICQRGTSLTIQCQVDSQVTMMFWYRQQPGQSLTLIATANQGSEATYESGFVIDKFPISRPNLTFSTLTVSNMSPEDSSIYLCSVAGANTEAFFGQGTRLTVV.

The chain employs TRBV10-3 and TRBJ2-3; D remains unclear. The CDR3 consists of 14 residues. V lost 6 bases and J 2 bases, leaving 12 bases between the germline ends. CDR1 ENHRY and CDR2 SYGVKD come from the germline V gene. The CDR3 nucleotides read TGTGCCATCAGAGATAACCGGGTCACAGATACGCAGTATTTT. This gives the protein CAIRDNRVTDTQYF.

V is TRBV18 and J is TRBJ2-1; perhaps TRBD1 as D (6 bases). V was trimmed by 8 bases and J by 8 bases, leaving 28 bases between them. CDR1 and CDR2 (germline): KGHSH, LQKENI. The CDR3 is made up of 17 amino acids. CDR3 sequence: CASLLLDFRQEEDEQFF. CDR3 sequence (DNA): TGTGCCAGCCTACTTCTCGATTTTAGACAGGAGGAGGATGAGCAGTTCTTC. Filled out from reference TRBV18 and TRBJ2-1, the complete variable domain reads NAGVMQNPRHLVRRRGQEARLRCSPMKGHSHVYWYRQLPEEGLKFMVYLQKENIIDESGMPKERFSAEFPKEGPSILRIQQVVRGDSAAYFCASLLLDFRQEEDEQFFGPGTRLTVL.

This clonotype was picked up many times. The chain uses TRBV5-5 and TRBJ2-1; the D gene is possibly TRBD1 (5 bases). CDR1 is SGHKS, CDR2 YYEKEE, per germline (reference sequence). With 0 bases removed from V and 1 base from J, the gap between germline ends came to 17 bases. The CDR3 is 18 amino acids. CDR3 amino acids: CASSLANNWGTSYNEQFF. Written as DNA, the CDR3 is TGTGCCAGCAGCTTGGCCAACAACTGGGGCACGTCCTACAATGAGCAGTTCTTC.

This clonotype appeared many times. This chain connects TRBV5-1 to TRBJ2-5; no clear D. The CDR3 runs 15 residues. Germline CDR1 reads SGHRS; CDR2 reads YFSETQ. Trimming stripped 4 bases from V and 2 bases from J, with 15 bases between. The CDR3: CASSPIVLAQETQYF. CDR3 nucleotide sequence: TGCGCCAGCAGCCCTATCGTACTGGCACAAGAGACCCAGTACTTC. Full variable domain (remainder filled in from reference TRBV5-1 and TRBJ2-5): KAGVTQTPRYLIKTRGQQVTLSCSPISGHRSVSWYQQTPGQGLQFLFEYFSETQRNKGNFPGRFSGRQFSNSRSEMNVSTLELGDSALYLCASSPIVLAQETQYFGPGTRLLVL.

V is TRBV7-9 and J is TRBJ2-1, with 7 bases identical to TRBD2. With 5 bases clipped from V and 2 bases from J, the junction kept 3 bases outside the gene matches. The germline V gene encodes CDR1 SEHNR and CDR2 FQNEAQ (reference sequence). CDR3 length: 14 residues. The CDR3 sequence is CASSVGLAYNEQFF. The DNA for the CDR3 is TGTGCCAGCAGCGTAGGACTAGCCTACAATGAGCAGTTCTTC. The whole variable domain, remainder taken from reference TRBV7-9 and TRBJ2-1, is DTGVSQNPRHKITKRGQNVTFRCDPISEHNRLYWYRQTLGQGPEFLTYFQNEAQLEKSRLLSDRFSAERPKGSFSTLEIQRTEQGDSAMYLCASSVGLAYNEQFFGPGTRLTVL.

This clonotype was recorded many times. The chain uses TRBV7-2 and TRBJ2-5; D might be TRBD2 (6 bases). The CDR3 has 14 amino acids. The V gene lost 6 bases and the J gene lost 5 bases, with 16 bases spanning the gap. Germline values: CDR1 SGHTA, CDR2 FQGNSA. The CDR3 DNA reads TGTGCCAGCAGAACCGGGACTCAAAGGGAGACCCAGTACTTC. It yields the protein CASRTGTQRETQYF.

V is TRBV27 and J is TRBJ2-7, with no clear D. The CDR3 is 14 residues long. Germline CDR1 is MNHEY and CDR2 is SMNVEV (reference sequence). Trimming removed 2 bases at V and 1 base at J, with 9 bases between. This chain's CDR3 is CASSLGIMSYEQYF. Written as DNA, the CDR3 is TGTGCCAGCAGTTTAGGGATAATGTCCTACGAGCAGTACTTC.

This clonotype occurred many times. V and J are TRBV20-1 and TRBJ2-7; D call uncertain. V dropped 4 bases and J dropped 3 bases, with 4 bases sitting between them. This CDR3 region has 10 residues. Looked up from germline, CDR1 is DFQATT and CDR2 is SNEGSKA (reference sequence). For the CDR3, the DNA is TGCAGTGCTACTAACTACGAGCAGTACTTC. Translating gives CSATNYEQYF.

This clonotype was found a few times. The chain uses TRBV12-3 or TRBV12-4 and TRBJ2-5; no clear D gene. The CDR3 consists of 14 residues. Trimming shortened V by 7 bases and J by 1 base, and 13 bases separated the two germline ends. The CDR3 DNA sequence: TGTGCCAGCAAAACGTGGCGACCCCAAGAGACCCAGTACTTC. Translated: CASKTWRPQETQYF.

The genes are TRBV12-3 or TRBV12-4 and TRBJ2-5, with 11 positions matching TRBD2. The CDR3 is made up of 15 amino acids. The J segment lost 9 bases and the V segment lost 5 bases, leaving 11 bases of the junction unmatched. The CDR3 loop reads CASSATSGDLGAQYF. CDR3 nucleotide sequence: TGTGCCAGCAGTGCGACTAGCGGGGACCTCGGGGCCCAGTACTTC.

This clonotype was observed at least ten times. V and J are TRBV5-5 and TRBJ2-1; TRBD1 might be the D (6 bases). This CDR3 contains 15 residues. Germline V CDR1 and CDR2: SGHKS, YYEKEE (reference sequence). With 4 bases removed from V and 1 base from J, the gap between germline ends came to 12 bases. CDR3 sequence reads: CASSRTEKSYNEQFF. The CDR3 nucleotides read TGTGCCAGCAGCCGGACAGAGAAGTCCTACAATGAGCAGTTCTTC. Full variable domain (outside the CDR3, taken from reference TRBV5-5 and TRBJ2-1): DAGVTQSPTHLIKTRGQQVTLRCSPISGHKSVSWYQQVLGQGPQFIFQYYEKEERGRGNFPDRFSARQFPNYSSELNVNALLLGDSALYLCASSRTEKSYNEQFFGPGTRLTVL.

The chain recombines TRBV2 with TRBJ2-3; 7 nucleotides align to TRBD1. CDR1 and CDR2 (germline): SNHLY, FYNNEI. J was trimmed by 2 bases and V by 3 bases; bases with no gene match: 8. This CDR3 is 16 amino acids long. The CDR3 bases are TGTGCCAGCAGTGAGGCACCGGGACAGCCCACAGATACGCAGTATTTT. Residues: CASSEAPGQPTDTQYF.

This clonotype was recorded at least ten times. The chain uses TRBV5-5 and TRBJ1-1; TRBD1 might be the D (5 bases). Germline CDR1 reads SGHKS; CDR2 reads YYEKEE (reference sequence). The CDR3 runs to 15 residues. Trimming took 3 bases from V and 4 from J, leaving 16 bases between them. The CDR3 sequence: CASSWDPTRSTEAFF. DNA for the CDR3: TGTGCCAGCAGCTGGGACCCGACAAGGAGCACTGAAGCTTTCTTT.

This clonotype turned up a few times. V usage is TRBV12-3 or TRBV12-4 and J usage is TRBJ2-1; 13 bases are shared with TRBD2. This CDR3 is built from 16 residues. Unmatched junction bases numbered 9, after V lost 6 bases and J lost 7 bases. The CDR3 spells CASRGVLAGGPNEQFF. CDR3 sequence (DNA): TGTGCCAGCAGGGGGGTACTAGCGGGAGGGCCGAATGAGCAGTTCTTC.

The chain uses TRBV12-3 or TRBV12-4 and TRBJ2-7; D is ambiguous. The V gene lost 5 bases and the J gene lost 4 bases, with 12 bases spanning the gap. The CDR3 extends over 13 amino acids. The CDR3 here is CASSPNTVYEQYF. The CDR3 nucleotides are TGTGCCAGCAGTCCAAACACGGTATACGAGCAGTACTTC.

This clonotype has at least ten counts. V gene TRBV20-1 combines with J gene TRBJ1-1, with D perhaps TRBD1 (5 bases). Germline values: CDR1 DFQATT, CDR2 SNEGSKA (reference sequence). The CDR3 runs 13 residues. V lost 3 bases and J lost 1, with 9 bases in between. CDR3 amino acids: CSASYGANTEAFF. DNA for the CDR3: TGCAGTGCTAGTTACGGGGCGAACACTGAAGCTTTCTTT.

This clonotype came up many times. This chain joins TRBV20-1 and TRBJ2-1; 9 positions match TRBD2. The V segment lost 5 bases and the J segment 5 bases; nucleotides outside the gene matches: 7. Germline V gene lookup returns CDR1 DFQATT and CDR2 SNEGSKA (reference sequence). The CDR3 is 14 amino acids. CDR3 nucleotides: TGCAGTGCTCCGGAGCGGGAGGCAAACAATGAGCAGTTCTTC. Protein: CSAPEREANNEQFF.

This clonotype was recorded many times. The genes are TRBV10-3 and TRBJ2-7; D possibly matches TRBD1 or TRBD2 (5 bases each). Germline V lookup: CDR1 ENHRY, CDR2 SYGVKD. Trimming cost V 3 bases and J 4 bases, with 16 bases left between them. CDR3 length: 15 amino acids. The CDR3 loop is CAISDNYGASYEQYF. CDR3 coding DNA: TGTGCCATCAGTGATAATTACGGGGCCTCTTACGAGCAGTACTTC.

This clonotype turned up a few times. The chain couples TRBV28 to TRBJ2-1; 7 bases fit TRBD2. CDR3 length: 15 amino acids. CDR1 MDHEN and CDR2 SYDVKM come from the germline V gene. Trimming cost V 2 bases and J 0 bases; bases outside gene matches: 1. The CDR3 loop reads CASSLRGSSYNEQFF. The CDR3 DNA is TGTGCCAGCAGTTTACGCGGGAGCTCCTACAATGAGCAGTTCTTC.

This clonotype was seen more than once but under ten times. This rearrangement joins TRBV5-1 to TRBJ2-7; 8 bases are shared with TRBD1. V was clipped by 8 bases and J by 5 bases; unmatched bases: 3. The CDR3 loop spans 11 amino acids. Per germline, CDR1 SGHRS and CDR2 YFSETQ. CDR3 residues: CASQGAHEQYF. The CDR3, as DNA: TGCGCCAGTCAGGGGGCCCACGAGCAGTACTTC.